The following is a T cell receptor beta chain sequence with its context. This entry comes from a study of cytomegalovirus exposure and HLA in healthy donors. It was with 60 Vbeta and 13 Jbeta primers that the PCR ran. Generated by immunoSEQ multiplex PCR, the TCRdb table keeps only in-frame clones and is missing some. The data show 200,000 or so clones, roughly 84% seen once. The CDR3 loop spans 16 amino acids. The V and J ends lost 3 bases and 10 bases, in that order; junction bases with no gene match: 12. Germline-derived CDR1 and CDR2 are SGHTA and FQGNSA. The J gene is TRBJ2-1, the V gene TRBV7-2, with 10 positions matching TRBD1. This receptor was identified in a boy younger than 18 in good health and CMV-seronegative. The sample was PBMCs. This CDR3 reads CASSLRTGGSSWEQFF. CDR3 nucleotides: TGTGCCAGCAGCTTGCGGACAGGGGGTTCATCATGGGAGCAGTTCTTC.